The 9 T cell receptor beta chains below come from one sample, sequenced in a study of shared clonotypes between healthy human individuals. Repertoires were generated with immunoSEQ multiplex PCR, while TCRdb's copy carries only in-frame clones and drops some. The data hold some 740,000 clones, with about 92% observed a single time. Positive CCR7 selection of CD45RO-negative cells yielded the naive CD8 cells, and terminally differentiated effector memory CD45RA+ cells were excluded. The specimen was naive CD8+ T cells sorted from blood. These receptors all come from a man aged 25 to 40 in good health.

A single count supports this clone. The V call is TRBV27, the J call TRBJ2-1; D unresolved. CDR3 size: 12 residues. Germline values: CDR1 MNHEY, CDR2 SMNVEV (reference sequence). Trimming removed 5 bases at V and 9 bases at J, with 11 bases between. The CDR3 protein is CASSRDPGEQFF. CDR3 DNA sequence: TGTGCCAGCAGTAGGGATCCCGGTGAGCAGTTCTTC.

The rearrangement links TRBV9 to TRBJ2-5; D may be TRBD2 (6 bases). Germline-derived CDR1 and CDR2 are SGDLS and YYNGEE. The CDR3 contains 14 residues. The V and J ends lost 3 bases and 1 base respectively, with 10 bases between them. For the CDR3, the DNA is TGTGCCAGCAGCGCCGCGGGACTCCAAGAGACCCAGTACTTC. It encodes CASSAAGLQETQYF.

The chain carries TRBV5-6 and TRBJ2-5; D is uncertain. The CDR3 consists of 17 residues. Germline loops: CDR1 SGHDT, CDR2 YYEEEE. Trimming left V 1 base short and J 5 bases short, with 21 bases between. Written as DNA, the CDR3 is TGTGCCAGCAGCTTGAGGATTTTTGACAAAATAGGGGAGACCCAGTACTTC. This sequence encodes CASSLRIFDKIGETQYF.

This chain links TRBV28 with TRBJ2-7, with TRBD2 matching 11 bases. Germline assignment: CDR1 MDHEN and CDR2 SYDVKM. This CDR3 is 15 amino acids long. Trimming cost V 5 bases and J 1 base; bases outside gene matches: 4. CDR3 amino acids: CASSVTSGGSYEQYF. The CDR3 DNA is TGTGCCAGCAGTGTCACTAGCGGGGGATCCTACGAGCAGTACTTC.

The chain employs TRBV5-6 and TRBJ2-2; unclear D gene. The germline V gene has CDR1 SGHDT and CDR2 YYEEEE. The CDR3 is made up of 14 amino acids. Trimming removed 2 bases from V and 4 bases from J, with 9 bases in between. The CDR3 region is CASSLLAVTGELFF. As DNA, the CDR3 is TGTGCCAGCAGCTTACTGGCGGTCACCGGGGAGCTGTTTTTT.

This chain joins TRBV7-7 and TRBJ2-1, with 9 bases aligning to TRBD1. Germline V lookup: CDR1 SSHAT, CDR2 FNYEAQ (reference sequence). This CDR3 region has 15 residues. V lost 1 base to trimming and J lost 8 bases; unmatched junction nucleotides: 6. Here the CDR3 DNA reads TGTGCCAGCAGCTTAGGGATGGGACAGGGCGATGAGCAGTTCTTC. It is translated as CASSLGMGQGDEQFF.

The chain links TRBV7-8 to TRBJ2-2; D gene unclear. From germline, CDR1 is SGHVS and CDR2 FQNEAQ. Trimming cost V 1 base and J 1 base, with 10 bases left between them. The CDR3 is made up of 16 amino acids. The CDR3 DNA follows: TGTGCCAGCAGCTTAGAGTACGACATGAACACCGGGGAGCTGTTTTTT. As protein: CASSLEYDMNTGELFF.

This clone was seen a few times. The sample has other DNA sequences that encode this CDR3 too. The V gene is TRBV27, the J gene TRBJ2-7; no firm D call. CDR1 is MNHEY, CDR2 SMNVEV, per germline (reference sequence). Trimming removed 0 bases at V and 4 bases at J, with 7 bases between. This CDR3 has 13 residues. CDR3 sequence reads: CASSLSSGYEQYF. CDR3 DNA sequence: TGTGCCAGCAGTTTATCGTCCGGATACGAGCAGTACTTC.

The V and J genes are TRBV4-1 and TRBJ2-7, with 11 positions matching TRBD2. This CDR3 contains 16 residues. Trimming took 4 bases from V and 3 from J; bases not matched to a gene: 8. The germline V gene encodes CDR1 MGHRA and CDR2 YSYEKL. The CDR3 loop is CASSPEAGTSGYEQYF. Here the CDR3 DNA reads TGCGCCAGCAGCCCCGAAGCCGGGACTAGCGGCTACGAGCAGTACTTC.